The TCR beta chain described here comes from a study of CD8 T cells in Susac syndrome. Per the germline V gene, CDR1 is SNHLY and CDR2 is FYNNEI. CDR3 length equals 11 residues. On this clonotype: One junction end does not reproduce the germline sequence, and a read error may be involved.

Random hexamers were used to reverse transcribe an amount of roughly 0.45 to 1 ug RNA. Coverage of TCR beta CDR3 amplification by immunoSEQ multiplex PCR extended to 54 Vbeta and 13 Jbeta. TCRdb reprocessed the immunoSEQ multiplex PCR reads with MiXCR, giving one entry per CDR3 protein. Of about 300,000 distinct CDR3 sequences in the sample, 85% were seen once. The sequenced sample consisted of CD8+ T cells from PBMCs. This chain links TRBV2 with TRBJ2-1; D call uncertain. The sequence was obtained from a human donor with multiple sclerosis. The CDR3 nucleotides are TGTGCCAGGGATCCTCCCCCTCCAGTTTCCTTC. It encodes CARDPPPPVSF.